Described below is a single T cell receptor beta chain sequence and its context. The antigen is unknown. In the ophthalmopathy cohort, Clinical Activity Score was at least 3, NOSPECS grade at least 4, and duration under 3 months. Used for diagnoses were clinical symptoms, serum thyroxine and TRAb, thyroid ultrasound and orbital computed tomography. RNA transcripts served as the template for amplifying TCR beta CDR3 regions. Using the HTBI primer set, a first-round RT-PCR was run on the TCR CDR3. MiXCR, applied by TCRdb to the multiplex PCR reads, yields one record per CDR3 protein. The table includes hundreds of thousands of distinct CDR3 sequences, roughly 14% detected once. This specimen belongs to a study of T cells in Graves' hyperthyroidism and ophthalmopathy. Overall study: Peripheral blood sampling occurred at initial diagnosis, before any treatment. General study results and limits: Blood samples included most of the expanded thyroid clonotypes exceeding 0.001.

The germline CDR1 and CDR2 sequences are LGHNA and YSLEER. This CDR3 has 17 residues. The junction had 12 bases not matched to a gene; V was cut back by 0 bases and J by 5 bases. The genes are TRBV4-3 and TRBJ1-2, with 7 positions matching TRBD1. Sequenced input: blood. This clonotype was obtained from a woman between 40 and 55 years old with Graves' ophthalmopathy. The CDR3 DNA is TGCGCCAGCAGCCAAGATAGAAGACAGGGACGGGTTTATGGCTACACCTTC. Translated, it gives CASSQDRRQGRVYGYTF.